This paragraph reports one TCR beta chain. The data originate from a study of shared clonotypes between healthy human individuals. Assay used: immunoSEQ multiplex PCR; TCRdb lists only in-frame clones, some missing. This table holds 400,000 to 550,000 clones, 79% found once. The sequenced sample consisted of PBMCs. The TCR comes from a woman between 35 and 50 years old in good health. Some clones in this sample may be carry-over from other donors' samples.

CDR3: CASSMDTPTSTDTQYF. CDR3 nucleotides: TGTGCCAGCAGTATGGACACACCGACTAGCACAGATACGCAGTATTTT. The rearrangement uses TRBV2 and TRBJ2-3; the D gene is possibly TRBD1 (5 bases). This CDR3 is 16 amino acids long. CDR1 SNHLY and CDR2 FYNNEI come from the germline V gene. Trimming cost V 5 bases and J 0 bases, with 15 bases left between them.